One sample yielded the 20 T cell receptor beta chains listed below, sequenced in a study of T cell changes during pregnancy in multiple sclerosis (dated by TCRdb to between 2018 and 2021). The library was built by means of the immunoSEQ multiplex PCR assay. TCRdb limited this immuneACCESS table to in-frame rearrangements with V and J called. A share of clones is missing; checked studies link under half to unresolved V genes, and the rest is unexplained. The sample table records about 72,000 clones; 75% to 95% of these occur just once. The ten largest account for about 0.7% of the sample. The starting material was peripheral blood, obtained in the third trimester of pregnancy. The receptors originated from a female donor in good health, enrolled as a control in a pregnancy study.

The rearrangement joins TRBV7-9 to TRBJ1-6; 8 nucleotides agree with TRBD1. V lost 2 bases and J lost 7; bases outside the gene matches: 7. Looked up from germline, CDR1 is SEHNR and CDR2 is FQNEAQ (reference sequence). The CDR3 spans 16 residues. CDR3 protein: CASSLLRTGSNSPLHF. The DNA for the CDR3 is TGTGCCAGCAGCTTATTAAGGACAGGGTCGAATTCACCCCTCCACTTT.

The V call is TRBV19, the J call TRBJ2-7, with 7 bases lining up with TRBD2. Per the germline V gene, CDR1 is LNHDA and CDR2 is SQIVND (reference sequence). Unmatched junction bases numbered 9, after V lost 3 bases and J lost 7 bases. The CDR3 is 14 residues long. The CDR3 DNA reads TGTGCCAGTAGTATTTCTAGCGGCCCGTGGGAGCAGTACTTC. Amino acid sequence: CASSISSGPWEQYF.

V gene TRBV29-1 combines with J gene TRBJ1-1; the D is unclear. CDR3 size: 10 residues. Germline V CDR1 and CDR2: SQVTM, ANQGSEA. V was pared by 6 bases and J by 0 bases, with 2 bases between. The DNA of the CDR3 is TGCAGCGTCATGAACACTGAAGCTTTCTTT. Amino acids: CSVMNTEAFF.

V is TRBV2 and J is TRBJ2-7; D may be TRBD1 (6 bases). Germline V CDR1 and CDR2: SNHLY, FYNNEI. The CDR3 contains 14 residues. Between the trimmed V and J ends, which lost 5 bases and 0 bases, there was a span of 11 bases. The CDR3 DNA reads as TGTGCCAGCAGTACAGGGTATTTCTCCTACGAGCAGTACTTC. Amino acid sequence: CASSTGYFSYEQYF.

The chain recombines TRBV27 with TRBJ2-7; 8 bases align to TRBD2. The ends lost 6 bases at V and 4 bases at J; junction bases unmatched: 8. Germline V lookup: CDR1 MNHEY, CDR2 SMNVEV (reference sequence). This CDR3 region has 14 residues. The CDR3 protein is CASSPSGRGYEQYF. The CDR3 nucleotides read TGTGCCAGCAGCCCAAGCGGGAGAGGGTACGAGCAGTACTTC.

This rearrangement joins TRBV4-3 to TRBJ2-7; TRBD2 is a possible D gene (5 bases). Per germline, CDR1 LGHNA and CDR2 YSLEER. Trimming took 1 base from V and 2 from J, leaving 12 bases between them. The CDR3 consists of 15 residues. The CDR3 sequence is CASSQGPSGAYEQYF. CDR3 coding DNA: TGCGCCAGCAGCCAAGGACCGAGCGGCGCCTACGAGCAGTACTTC.

The rearrangement uses TRBV19 and TRBJ1-2, with D possibly TRBD1 on 6 matching bases. The CDR3 has 12 residues. Germline-derived CDR1 and CDR2 are LNHDA and SQIVND (reference sequence). The ends were cut back, 7 bases at V and 4 bases at J, with 10 bases in the middle. CDR3 DNA sequence: TGTGCCAGTACCCAGGGGATCTATGGCTACACCTTC. Translated: CASTQGIYGYTF.

This chain uses TRBV4-1 with TRBJ2-5; 11 positions match TRBD2. The V gene's germline CDR1 is MGHRA and CDR2 YSYEKL. This CDR3 spans 13 amino acids. Trimming took 2 bases from V and 11 from J; bases not matched to a gene: 4. The CDR3 here is CASSQPIAGGQYF. For the CDR3, the DNA is TGCGCCAGCAGCCAACCGATAGCGGGAGGGCAGTACTTC.

The genes are TRBV4-1 and TRBJ2-4; no firm D call. The CDR3 has 18 amino acids. Germline V lookup: CDR1 MGHRA, CDR2 YSYEKL. V was cut by 4 bases and J by 8 bases, with 27 bases left in between. The CDR3 reads CASSPYETAVGEWDIQYF. CDR3 DNA: TGCGCCAGCAGCCCATATGAAACGGCGGTTGGAGAATGGGACATTCAGTACTTC.

The V gene is TRBV30, the J gene TRBJ2-1; a weak D match, TRBD2 (5 bases). CDR3 length equals 13 residues. Trimming stripped 5 bases from V and 7 bases from J, with 15 bases between. CDR1 is GTSNPN and CDR2 is SVGIG in the germline V gene (reference sequence). The CDR3 protein is CAWALGARNEQFF. DNA for the CDR3: TGTGCCTGGGCCTTGGGAGCGCGGAATGAGCAGTTCTTC.

The rearrangement joins TRBV6-5 to TRBJ1-3; D might be TRBD1 (5 bases). The V gene's germline CDR1 is MNHEY and CDR2 SVGAGI. Trimming pared 4 bases from V and 4 bases from J, leaving 8 bases between. The CDR3 is 13 residues long. The DNA of the CDR3 is TGTGCCAGCAGTTTCCCAGGGGGAAACACCATATATTTT. Translated, it gives CASSFPGGNTIYF.

This clone came up a few times. The chain joins TRBV21-1 to TRBJ1-2. TRBV21-1 is a recognized pseudogene. The CDR3 has 13 residues. The CDR3 sequence is CASSRGESYGYTF. The CDR3 DNA follows: TGTGCCAGCAGCCGGGGGGAGTCCTATGGCTACACCTTC.

This chain joins TRBV13 and TRBJ1-4; tentatively, D is TRBD1 (5 bases). In germline, CDR1 is PRHDT, CDR2 FYEKMQ (reference sequence). This CDR3 comprises 16 residues. V lost 2 bases to trimming and J lost 3 bases, with 13 bases between them. CDR3 sequence reads: CASSLLGQAANEKLFF. The CDR3 DNA is TGTGCCAGCAGCTTACTGGGGCAGGCGGCTAATGAAAAACTGTTTTTT.

This CDR3 reads CASTWGGRTGELFF. DNA of the CDR3: TGTGCCAGCACCTGGGGGGGCAGAACCGGGGAGCTGTTTTTT. The V call is TRBV6-5, the J call TRBJ2-2; D might be TRBD2 (7 bases). This CDR3 is 14 amino acids long. V lost 7 bases and J 5 bases, leaving 14 bases between the germline ends. Per germline, CDR1 MNHEY and CDR2 SVGAGI.

The chain is built from TRBV19 and TRBJ2-7, with 7 bases that match TRBD1. Trimming removed 9 bases from V and 2 bases from J; junction bases left unmatched: 10. Looked up from germline, CDR1 is LNHDA and CDR2 is SQIVND (reference sequence). This CDR3 region has 14 residues. CDR3 loop: CASRPGDSTYEQYF. The CDR3 DNA reads TGTGCCAGCCGACCCGGGGACAGCACCTACGAGCAGTACTTC.

This clone has more than one count but fewer than ten. The chain is built from TRBV5-1 and TRBJ2-7, with D perhaps matching TRBD1 (6 bases). The V gene lost 4 bases and the J gene lost 6 bases, with 17 bases spanning the gap. This CDR3 region has 14 residues. CDR1 and CDR2 from the germline V gene are SGHRS and YFSETQ. As DNA, the CDR3 is TGCGCCAGCAGCACGGGACAAGACCTCGGCGAGCAGTACTTC. Protein: CASSTGQDLGEQYF.

This clone has only one observation. This rearrangement joins TRBV7-8 to TRBJ1-2; D remains ambiguous. The germline V and J ends were trimmed by 3 bases and 0 bases, with 5 bases remaining between them. Germline CDR1 and CDR2: SGHVS and FQNEAQ. This CDR3 contains 13 residues. The DNA for the CDR3 is TGTGCCAGCAGCTTTTATGCTAACTATGGCTACACCTTC. Translation gives CASSFYANYGYTF. The full variable domain, completed using reference TRBV7-8 and TRBJ1-2, is GAGVSQSPRYKVAKRGQDVALRCDPISGHVSLFWYQQALGQGPEFLTYFQNEAQLDKSGLPSDRFFAERPEGSVSTLKIQRTQQEDSAVYLCASSFYANYGYTFGSGTRLTVV.

The chain couples TRBV5-1 to TRBJ2-1; D may be TRBD2 (6 bases). CDR3 length: 17 amino acids. V shed 4 bases and J shed 7 bases, with 24 bases lying between them. Germline assignment: CDR1 SGHRS and CDR2 YFSETQ. The CDR3 region is CASSLPRTPGGWNEQFF. The DNA for the CDR3 is TGCGCCAGCAGCCTACCCCGGACTCCTGGGGGGTGGAATGAGCAGTTCTTC.

The CDR3 is CASRNYVGGKTGELFF. In nucleotides, the CDR3 is TGTGCCAGCAGGAATTATGTGGGGGGGAAAACCGGGGAGCTGTTTTTT. The V call is TRBV6-6, the J call TRBJ2-2; 7 nucleotides align to TRBD2. Looked up from germline, CDR1 is MNHNY and CDR2 is SVGAGI (reference sequence). After removal of 6 bases from V and 5 bases from J, the junction contained 12 bases not matched to a gene. The CDR3 consists of 16 residues.

CDR3 nucleotides: TGCGCCAGCAGGGCCGGGACAGGGAGCGAGCAGTACTTC. This sequence encodes CASRAGTGSEQYF. The chain links TRBV10-1 to TRBJ2-7, with 9 bases matching TRBD1. Losses at the gene ends were 6 bases for V and 6 bases for J; bases not matched to a gene: 6. This CDR3 has 13 residues. CDR1 WNHNN and CDR2 SYGVQD come from the germline V gene (reference sequence).